Shown below are 26 T cell receptor beta chains from a single sample sequenced in a study of response to subunit inactivated influenza vaccine. Using its own MiXCR run on the RT-PCR reads, TCRdb lists one record per CDR3 protein. The sample consists of a few hundred thousand distinct CDR3 sequences, 22% of them appearing once. Specimen: PBMCs from blood, collected about 20 months after vaccination. These receptors were obtained from a man between 50 and 70 years old who received an inactivated influenza vaccine.

The CDR3, as DNA: TGTGCCAGCAGTTTAGTCCCTGGGACTAGCGGGAGGGCCTTTATTGAGCAGTTCTTC. Translated: CASSLVPGTSGRAFIEQFF. The chain has TRBV12-3 or TRBV12-4 and TRBJ2-1; 16 nucleotides agree with TRBD2. The CDR3 covers 19 residues. J gave up 9 bases and V 1 base, and 12 bases lay outside the gene matches.

The V gene is TRBV12-3 or TRBV12-4, the J gene TRBJ2-2; 11 bases line up with TRBD1. The CDR3 runs 16 residues. V lost 5 bases, J lost 2 bases, and 4 bases stayed unmatched. This CDR3 reads CASSPGTGGNTGELFF. In nucleotides, the CDR3 is TGTGCCAGCAGTCCAGGGACAGGGGGAAACACCGGGGAGCTGTTTTTT.

V usage is TRBV6-2 or TRBV6-3 and J usage is TRBJ1-5, with D possibly matching TRBD1 (5 bases). The CDR3 is 14 residues long. The V gene lost 2 bases and the J gene lost 7 bases, with 12 bases spanning the gap. Germline V gene sequence: CDR1 MNHEY, CDR2 SVGEGT. CDR3 bases: TGTGCCAGCAGTTACGTTACCGGGGGGCAGCCCCAGCATTTT. This translates into CASSYVTGGQPQHF.

J is TRBJ2-5 and V is TRBV12-3 or TRBV12-4; unclear D gene. Trimming removed 1 base from V and 7 bases from J, with 4 bases in between. This CDR3 is 11 amino acids long. The CDR3: CASSLDGTQYF. CDR3 DNA sequence: TGTGCCAGCAGTTTAGATGGGACCCAGTACTTC.

This clonotype came up a few times. The chain links TRBV3-1 to TRBJ1-5; 8 bases line up with TRBD1. Germline CDR1 is LGHDT and CDR2 is YNNKEL (reference sequence). V was pared by 3 bases and J by 6 bases, with 4 bases of the junction left unmatched. The CDR3 is 14 residues long. CDR3 in amino acids: CASSQSGGTQPQHF. The DNA of the CDR3 is TGTGCCAGCAGCCAGTCAGGGGGCACTCAGCCCCAGCATTTT.

This clonotype showed up just a few times. The gene calls are TRBV10-3 and TRBJ2-3; D possibly corresponds to TRBD2 (6 bases). The germline V gene encodes CDR1 ENHRY and CDR2 SYGVKD. The length of the CDR3 is 15 residues. Trimming removed 5 bases at V and 1 base at J, with 13 bases between. Here the CDR3 reads CAISSSVGGTDTQYF. The CDR3 DNA reads as TGTGCCATCAGTTCTAGCGTTGGGGGCACAGATACGCAGTATTTT.

This clonotype was detected a few times. The chain couples TRBV6-5 to TRBJ1-1, with 10 bases aligning to TRBD1. Germline CDR1 and CDR2: MNHEY and SVGAGI. The CDR3 loop spans 13 amino acids. The ends lost 8 bases at V and 6 bases at J; junction bases unmatched: 6. CDR3 region: CASLGQGFPEAFF. CDR3 sequence (DNA): TGTGCCAGCCTGGGACAGGGGTTCCCTGAAGCTTTCTTT.

V gene TRBV6-2 or TRBV6-3 combines with J gene TRBJ1-1; D is uncertain. Trimming took off 5 bases at V and 5 bases at J, with 9 bases between the two ends. The CDR3 has 12 amino acids. Germline V CDR1 and CDR2: MNHEY, SVGEGT. CDR3 DNA sequence: TGTGCCAGCAGTCCACCGGAGACTGAAGCTTTCTTT. Translation gives CASSPPETEAFF.

This clonotype was picked up a small number of times. The genes are TRBV27 and TRBJ2-7; D is unresolved. V was trimmed by 2 bases and J by 0 bases, leaving 11 bases between them. CDR1 and CDR2 from the germline V gene are MNHEY and SMNVEV (reference sequence). The CDR3 extends over 15 amino acids. The DNA of the CDR3 is TGTGCCAGCAGTTTAGAAGCAGGAAGCTCCTACGAGCAGTACTTC. It is translated as CASSLEAGSSYEQYF.

This clonotype was seen ten or more times. The gene calls are TRBV19 and TRBJ2-1; D remains unclear. The CDR3 runs 13 residues. The germline V gene has CDR1 LNHDA and CDR2 SQIVND (reference sequence). Between the trimmed V and J ends, which lost 3 bases and 3 bases, there was a span of 6 bases. CDR3: CASSISSYNEQFF. In DNA form, the CDR3 reads TGTGCCAGTAGTATTTCAAGCTACAATGAGCAGTTCTTC.

The chain joins TRBV6-1 to TRBJ1-5, with D unresolved. The germline gives CDR1 MNHNS, CDR2 SASEGT. The V end was cut by 5 bases, the J end by 1 base, with 12 bases between. This CDR3 has 15 amino acids. The CDR3 loop is CASSRLPLSNQPQHF. Here the CDR3 DNA reads TGTGCCAGCAGTCGACTCCCCCTAAGCAATCAGCCCCAGCATTTT.

This clonotype was observed a few times. The chain links TRBV4-2 to TRBJ1-2; D is unclear. Trimming left V 0 bases short and J 8 bases short, with 13 bases between. CDR1 is LGHNA and CDR2 is YNFKEQ in the germline V gene. The CDR3 covers 14 residues. The CDR3: CASSQDSGLGGYTF. The DNA for the CDR3 is TGTGCCAGCAGCCAAGATTCGGGTTTAGGCGGCTACACCTTC.

The rearrangement links TRBV7-9 to TRBJ1-2; 10 nucleotides match TRBD1. The junction had 9 bases not matched to a gene; V was cut back by 5 bases and J by 6 bases. Per germline, CDR1 SEHNR and CDR2 FQNEAQ (reference sequence). The CDR3 covers 15 residues. CDR3 bases: TGTGCCAGCAGCCAAGGGACAGGGGATACGGATGGCTACACCTTC. Protein product: CASSQGTGDTDGYTF.

The chain links TRBV28 to TRBJ1-2; weak D call: TRBD1 (6 bases). The CDR3 is 13 residues long. The V gene lost 5 bases and the J gene lost 7 bases, with 14 bases spanning the gap. The germline V gene has CDR1 MDHEN and CDR2 SYDVKM. The CDR3 sequence is CASSLRHRVGYTF. The CDR3 DNA sequence: TGTGCCAGCAGTCTACGTCACAGGGTTGGCTACACCTTC.

This clonotype came up once. This chain connects TRBV4-3 to TRBJ1-1; D possibly corresponds to TRBD1 (5 bases). The CDR3 runs 16 residues. The V end was cut by 7 bases, the J end by 4 bases, with 22 bases between. CDR1 is LGHNA, CDR2 YSLEER, per germline. The CDR3 loop is CASTTQLGAVGTEAFF. In DNA form, the CDR3 reads TGCGCCAGCACCACGCAACTCGGGGCAGTGGGCACTGAAGCTTTCTTT.

This chain connects TRBV5-4 to TRBJ2-2; TRBD1 agrees at 8 bases. The germline gives CDR1 SGHNT, CDR2 YYREEE (reference sequence). This CDR3 is 15 amino acids long. With 0 bases clipped from V and 7 bases from J, the junction kept 5 bases outside the gene matches. The CDR3 reads CASSLVTGGFGELFF. The DNA of the CDR3 is TGTGCCAGCAGCTTGGTTACAGGGGGGTTCGGGGAGCTGTTTTTT.

This clonotype was recorded a few times. The rearrangement joins TRBV20-1 to TRBJ2-7; TRBD1 might be the D (5 bases). CDR1 is DFQATT and CDR2 is SNEGSKA in the germline V gene (reference sequence). Trimming left V 0 bases short and J 6 bases short, with 15 bases between. The CDR3 sequence is 14 residues long. CDR3: CSARDSLRVSEQYF. The CDR3 DNA reads as TGCAGTGCTAGAGATTCCCTCAGGGTGAGCGAGCAGTACTTC.

The J gene is TRBJ1-3, the V gene TRBV4-2; D is undetermined. CDR1 is LGHNA and CDR2 is YNFKEQ in the germline V gene. V was cut by 4 bases and J by 0 bases, with 10 bases left in between. This CDR3 spans 15 amino acids. CDR3 residues: CASSPQPDSGNTIYF. The CDR3 nucleotides are TGTGCCAGCAGCCCCCAGCCGGACTCTGGAAACACCATATATTTT.

Comments on this clonotype: This may come from a read error, since a much larger clone is one base off. The V and J genes are TRBV6-2 or TRBV6-3 and TRBJ1-5; D call uncertain. The CDR3 runs 15 residues. Germline V gene data show CDR1 as MNHEY and CDR2 as SVGEGT. In DNA, the CDR3 is TGTGCCAGCGAACCCTTTTGGGGTAGCAATCAGGCCCAGCATTTT. Protein product: CASEPFWGSNQAQHF.

In this sample, this clonotype turned up many times. The chain recombines TRBV4-1 with TRBJ2-7; D might be TRBD1 or TRBD2, each matching 5 bases. The germline V gene encodes CDR1 MGHRA and CDR2 YSYEKL. CDR3 size: 14 residues. Trimming took 1 base from V and 3 from J, leaving 10 bases between them. CDR3 in DNA: TGCGCCAGCAGCCAAGCCGGGGCATACTACGAGCAGTACTTC. Protein sequence: CASSQAGAYYEQYF.

A word on this clonotype: This is likely a read error, given that the CDR3 carries no conserved phenylalanine or tryptophan at its end. This sequence joins TRBV2 and TRBJ2-1; TRBD2 aligns across 7 bases. The CDR3 runs to 13 residues. V dropped 8 bases and J dropped 8; count of bases not matched to a gene: 9. The germline CDR1 and CDR2 sequences are SNHLY and FYNNEI. CDR3 in DNA: TGTGCCAGCCCCAAGGTGGGGAGGGATGAGCAGTTCTTG. Protein: CASPKVGRDEQFL.

Only a few counts were recorded for this clonotype. This sequence joins TRBV20-1 and TRBJ1-2; D is ambiguous. Germline lookup yields CDR1 DFQATT and CDR2 SNEGSKA (reference sequence). V was trimmed by 3 bases and J by 4 bases, leaving 12 bases between them. There are 13 residues in the CDR3. The CDR3: CSASPGFLYGYTF. For the CDR3, the DNA is TGCAGTGCTAGTCCCGGGTTCCTCTATGGCTACACCTTC.

This clonotype was picked up one time. Given a much more abundant clone one base away, this may be a read error. The chain employs TRBV5-1 and TRBJ1-1; D remains ambiguous. The CDR3 covers 14 residues. Germline V CDR1 and CDR2: SGHRS, YFSETQ. The CDR3 here is CASSLGPGNTEDFF. The DNA for the CDR3 is TGCGCCAGCAGCTTGGGACCGGGGAACACTGAAGATTTCTTT.

The V and J genes are TRBV4-2 and TRBJ2-3, with TRBD2 matching 8 bases. The CDR3 loop spans 15 amino acids. The ends lost 5 bases at V and 2 bases at J; junction bases unmatched: 6. Germline assignment: CDR1 LGHNA and CDR2 YNFKEQ. The CDR3 DNA is TGTGCCAGCAGCTTCCGGACTAGCTTCACAGATACGCAGTATTTT. Protein product: CASSFRTSFTDTQYF.

This clonotype was recorded at least ten times. The chain links TRBV10-3 to TRBJ1-1; maybe TRBD1 (6 bases). Germline V gene data show CDR1 as ENHRY and CDR2 as SYGVKD. The V end was cut by 4 bases, the J end by 6 bases, with 12 bases between. This CDR3 contains 13 residues. The CDR3, as DNA: TGTGCCATCAGTGTAGGGGGGGGAGCTGAAGCTTTCTTT. It is translated as CAISVGGGAEAFF.

This clonotype was picked up many times. The chain couples TRBV3-1 to TRBJ1-1; D is unclear. The CDR3 has 15 amino acids. The germline CDR1 and CDR2 sequences are LGHDT and YNNKEL (reference sequence). The V end was cut by 0 bases, the J end by 0 bases, with 8 bases between. The CDR3 sequence is CASSQDRILNTEAFF. In DNA form, the CDR3 reads TGTGCCAGCAGCCAAGATAGGATATTGAACACTGAAGCTTTCTTT.